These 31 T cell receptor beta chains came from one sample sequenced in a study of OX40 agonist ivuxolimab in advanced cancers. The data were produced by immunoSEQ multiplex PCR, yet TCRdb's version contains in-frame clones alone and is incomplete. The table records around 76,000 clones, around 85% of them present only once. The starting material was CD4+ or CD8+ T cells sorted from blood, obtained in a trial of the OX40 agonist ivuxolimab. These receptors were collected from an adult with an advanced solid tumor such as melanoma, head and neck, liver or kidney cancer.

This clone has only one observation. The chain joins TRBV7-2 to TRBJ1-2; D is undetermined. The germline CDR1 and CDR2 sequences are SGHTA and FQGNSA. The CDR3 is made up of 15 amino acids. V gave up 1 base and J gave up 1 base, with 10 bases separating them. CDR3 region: CASSLGHSYNYGYTF. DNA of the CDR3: TGTGCCAGCAGCTTAGGTCACAGCTATAACTATGGCTACACCTTC.

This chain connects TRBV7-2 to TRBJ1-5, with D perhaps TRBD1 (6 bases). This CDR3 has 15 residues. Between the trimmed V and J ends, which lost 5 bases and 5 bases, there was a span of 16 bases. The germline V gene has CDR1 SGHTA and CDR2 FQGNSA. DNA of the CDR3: TGTGCCAGCAGCCCAGGAGGGGGAGCTCATCAGCCCCAGCATTTT. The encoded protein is CASSPGGGAHQPQHF. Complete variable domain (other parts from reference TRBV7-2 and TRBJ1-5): GAGVSQSPSNKVTEKGKDVELRCDPISGHTALYWYRQSLGQGLEFLIYFQGNSAPDKSGLPSDRFSAERTGGSVSTLTIQRTQQEDSAVYLCASSPGGGAHQPQHFGDGTRLSIL.

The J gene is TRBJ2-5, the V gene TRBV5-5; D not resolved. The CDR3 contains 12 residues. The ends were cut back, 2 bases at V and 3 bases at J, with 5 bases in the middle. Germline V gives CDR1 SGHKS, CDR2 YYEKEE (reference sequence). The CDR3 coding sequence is TGTGCCAGCAGCTTAGCTAAAGAGACCCAGTACTTC. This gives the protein CASSLAKETQYF.

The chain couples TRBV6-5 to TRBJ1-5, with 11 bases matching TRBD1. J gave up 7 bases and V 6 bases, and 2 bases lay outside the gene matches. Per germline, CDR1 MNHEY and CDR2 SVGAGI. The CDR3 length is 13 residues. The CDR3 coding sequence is TGTGCCAGCAGGGGGGACAGGGGGCAGCCCCAGCATTTT. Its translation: CASRGDRGQPQHF.

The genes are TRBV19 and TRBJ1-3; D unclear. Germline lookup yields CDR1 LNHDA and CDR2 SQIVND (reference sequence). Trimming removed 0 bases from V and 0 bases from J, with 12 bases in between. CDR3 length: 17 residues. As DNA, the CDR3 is TGTGCCAGTAGTATAGATGTCAGTGTATCCTCTGGAAACACCATATATTTT. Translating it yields CASSIDVSVSSGNTIYF.

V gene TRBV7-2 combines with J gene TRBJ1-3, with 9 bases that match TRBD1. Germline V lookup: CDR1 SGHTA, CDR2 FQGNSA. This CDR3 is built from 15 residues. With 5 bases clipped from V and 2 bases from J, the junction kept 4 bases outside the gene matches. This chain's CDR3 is CASSRDRGTGNTIYF. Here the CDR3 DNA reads TGTGCCAGCAGCAGAGACAGGGGGACTGGAAACACCATATATTTT.

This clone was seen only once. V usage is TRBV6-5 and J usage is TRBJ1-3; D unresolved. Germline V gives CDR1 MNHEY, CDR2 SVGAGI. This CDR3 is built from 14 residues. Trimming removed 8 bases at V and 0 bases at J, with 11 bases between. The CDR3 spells CASPTPSSGNTIYF. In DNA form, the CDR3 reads TGTGCCAGCCCTACTCCGAGCTCTGGAAACACCATATATTTT.

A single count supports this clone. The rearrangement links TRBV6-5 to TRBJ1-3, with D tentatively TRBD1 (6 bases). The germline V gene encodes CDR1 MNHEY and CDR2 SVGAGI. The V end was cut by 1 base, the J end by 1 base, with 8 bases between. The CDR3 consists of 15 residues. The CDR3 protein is CASSYLQGSGNTIYF. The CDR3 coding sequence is TGTGCCAGCAGTTACTTACAGGGTTCTGGAAACACCATATATTTT.

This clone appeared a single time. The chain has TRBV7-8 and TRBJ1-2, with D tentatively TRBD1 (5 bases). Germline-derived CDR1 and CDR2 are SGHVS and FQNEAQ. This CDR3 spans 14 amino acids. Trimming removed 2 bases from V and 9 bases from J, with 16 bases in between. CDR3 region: CASSLLRGTGRYTF. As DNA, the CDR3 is TGTGCCAGCAGCTTATTGAGGGGTACGGGCCGCTACACCTTC.

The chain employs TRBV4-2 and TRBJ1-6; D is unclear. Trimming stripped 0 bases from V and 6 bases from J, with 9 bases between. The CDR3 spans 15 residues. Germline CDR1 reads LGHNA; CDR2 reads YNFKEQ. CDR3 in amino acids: CASSQDNGPNSPLHF. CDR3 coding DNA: TGTGCCAGCAGCCAAGACAACGGACCTAATTCACCCCTCCACTTT.

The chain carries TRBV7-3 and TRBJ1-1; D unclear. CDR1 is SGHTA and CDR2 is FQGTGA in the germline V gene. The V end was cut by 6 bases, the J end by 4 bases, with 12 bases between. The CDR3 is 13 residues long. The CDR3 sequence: CASSPGHGTEAFF. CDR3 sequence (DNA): TGTGCCAGCAGTCCGGGCCATGGCACTGAAGCTTTCTTT.

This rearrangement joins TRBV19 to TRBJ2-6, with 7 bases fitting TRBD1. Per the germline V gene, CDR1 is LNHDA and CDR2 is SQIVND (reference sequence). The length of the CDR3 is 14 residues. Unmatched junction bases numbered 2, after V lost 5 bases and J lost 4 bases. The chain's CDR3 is CASSEGAGANVLTF. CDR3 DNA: TGTGCCAGTAGTGAGGGGGCCGGGGCCAACGTCCTGACTTTC.

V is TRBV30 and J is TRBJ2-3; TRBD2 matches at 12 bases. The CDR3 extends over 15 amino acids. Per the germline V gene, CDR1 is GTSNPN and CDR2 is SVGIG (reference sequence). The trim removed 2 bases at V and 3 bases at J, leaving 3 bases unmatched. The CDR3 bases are TGTGCCTGGAGTAGGACTAGCGGGGCAACAGATACGCAGTATTTT. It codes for CAWSRTSGATDTQYF. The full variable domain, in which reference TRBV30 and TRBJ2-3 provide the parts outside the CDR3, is SQTIHQWPATLVQPVGSPLSLECTVEGTSNPNLYWYRQAAGRGLQLLFYSVGIGQISSEVPQNLSASRPQDRQFILSSKKLLLSDSGFYLCAWSRTSGATDTQYFGPGTRLTVL.

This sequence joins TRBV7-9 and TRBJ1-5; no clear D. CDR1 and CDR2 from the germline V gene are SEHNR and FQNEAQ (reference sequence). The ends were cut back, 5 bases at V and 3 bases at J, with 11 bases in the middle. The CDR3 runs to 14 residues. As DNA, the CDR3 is TGTGCCAGCAGCCGGACGGGCGTCAATCAGCCCCAGCATTTT. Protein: CASSRTGVNQPQHF. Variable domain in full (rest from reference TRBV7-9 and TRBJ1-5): DTGVSQNPRHKITKRGQNVTFRCDPISEHNRLYWYRQTLGQGPEFLTYFQNEAQLEKSRLLSDRFSAERPKGSFSTLEIQRTEQGDSAMYLCASSRTGVNQPQHFGDGTRLSIL.

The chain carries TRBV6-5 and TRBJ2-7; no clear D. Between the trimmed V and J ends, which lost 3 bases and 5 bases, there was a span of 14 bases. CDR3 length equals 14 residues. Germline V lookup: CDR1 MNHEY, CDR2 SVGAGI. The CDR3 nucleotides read TGTGCCAGCAGTTATTTTGTGGGGTTCCACGAGCAGTACTTC. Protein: CASSYFVGFHEQYF.

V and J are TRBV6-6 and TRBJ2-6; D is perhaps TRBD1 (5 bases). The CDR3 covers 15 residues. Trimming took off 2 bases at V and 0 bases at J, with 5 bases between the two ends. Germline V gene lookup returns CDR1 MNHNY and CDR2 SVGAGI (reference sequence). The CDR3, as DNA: TGTGCCAGCAGTTACCAGGGCTCTGGGGCCAACGTCCTGACTTTC. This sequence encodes CASSYQGSGANVLTF.

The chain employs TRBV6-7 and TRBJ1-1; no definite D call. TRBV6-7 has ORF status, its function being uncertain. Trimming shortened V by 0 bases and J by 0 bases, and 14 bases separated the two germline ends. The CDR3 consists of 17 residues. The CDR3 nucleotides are TGTGCCAGCAGTTACTCGAATCGTCGGTGCCTGAACACTGAAGCTTTCTTT. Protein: CASSYSNRRCLNTEAFF.

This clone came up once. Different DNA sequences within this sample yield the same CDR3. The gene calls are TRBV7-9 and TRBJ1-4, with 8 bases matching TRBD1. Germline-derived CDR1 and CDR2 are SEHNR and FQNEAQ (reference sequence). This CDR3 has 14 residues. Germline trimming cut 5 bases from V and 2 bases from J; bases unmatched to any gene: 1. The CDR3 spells CASSGQGTNEKLFF. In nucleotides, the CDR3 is TGTGCCAGCAGCGGACAGGGCACTAATGAAAAACTGTTTTTT. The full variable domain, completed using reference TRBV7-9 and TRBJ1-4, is DTGVSQNPRHKITKRGQNVTFRCDPISEHNRLYWYRQTLGQGPEFLTYFQNEAQLEKSRLLSDRFSAERPKGSFSTLEIQRTEQGDSAMYLCASSGQGTNEKLFFGSGTQLSVL.

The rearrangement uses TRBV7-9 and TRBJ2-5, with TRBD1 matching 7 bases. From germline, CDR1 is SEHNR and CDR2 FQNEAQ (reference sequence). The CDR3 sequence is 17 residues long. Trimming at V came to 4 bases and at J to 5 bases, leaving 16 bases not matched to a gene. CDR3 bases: TGTGCCAGCAGCTCTAGACAGGGAATAATCATCCAGGAGACCCAGTACTTC. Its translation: CASSSRQGIIIQETQYF.

CDR3 nucleotides: TGTGCCAGCAGTGGCATTTCGACGGGGGGGGAGACCCAGTACTTC. It specifies CASSGISTGGETQYF. The rearrangement links TRBV6-5 to TRBJ2-5; 8 nucleotides match TRBD2. This CDR3 comprises 15 residues. The trim removed 5 bases at V and 5 bases at J, leaving 10 bases unmatched. Germline CDR1 is MNHEY and CDR2 is SVGAGI.

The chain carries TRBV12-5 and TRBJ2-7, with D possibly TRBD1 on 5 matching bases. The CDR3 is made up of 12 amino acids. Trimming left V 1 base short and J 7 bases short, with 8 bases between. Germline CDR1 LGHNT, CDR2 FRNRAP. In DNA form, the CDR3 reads TGTGCTAGTGGTTTGGCGGCAGGGGAGCAGTACTTC. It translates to CASGLAAGEQYF.

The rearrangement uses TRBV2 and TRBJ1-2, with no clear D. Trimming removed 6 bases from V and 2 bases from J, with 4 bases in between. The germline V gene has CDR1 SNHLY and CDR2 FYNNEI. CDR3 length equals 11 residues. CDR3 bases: TGTGCCAGCAGGCAGAACTATGGCTACACCTTC. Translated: CASRQNYGYTF. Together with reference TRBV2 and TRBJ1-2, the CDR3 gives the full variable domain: EPEVTQTPSHQVTQMGQEVILRCVPISNHLYFYWYRQILGQKVEFLVSFYNNEISEKSEIFDDQFSVERPDGSNFTLKIRSTKLEDSAMYFCASRQNYGYTFGSGTRLTVV.

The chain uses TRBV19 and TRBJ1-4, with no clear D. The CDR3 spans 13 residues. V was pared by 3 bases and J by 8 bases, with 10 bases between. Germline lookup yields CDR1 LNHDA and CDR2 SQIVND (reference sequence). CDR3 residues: CASSISSYEKLFF. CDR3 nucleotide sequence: TGTGCCAGTAGTATCTCCAGTTACGAAAAACTGTTTTTT.

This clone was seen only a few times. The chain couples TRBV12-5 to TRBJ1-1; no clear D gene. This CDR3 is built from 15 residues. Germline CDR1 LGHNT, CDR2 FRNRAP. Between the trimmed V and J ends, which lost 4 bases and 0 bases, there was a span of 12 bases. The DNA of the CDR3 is TGTGCTAGTGGTTCCCACAGCTTGCTGAACACTGAAGCTTTCTTT. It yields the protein CASGSHSLLNTEAFF.

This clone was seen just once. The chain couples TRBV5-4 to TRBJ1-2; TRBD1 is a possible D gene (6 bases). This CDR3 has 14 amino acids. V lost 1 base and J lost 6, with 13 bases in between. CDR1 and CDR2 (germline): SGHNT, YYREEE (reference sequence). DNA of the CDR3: TGTGCCAGCAGCTTGACGGGGGCGCGGGATGGCTACACCTTC. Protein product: CASSLTGARDGYTF.

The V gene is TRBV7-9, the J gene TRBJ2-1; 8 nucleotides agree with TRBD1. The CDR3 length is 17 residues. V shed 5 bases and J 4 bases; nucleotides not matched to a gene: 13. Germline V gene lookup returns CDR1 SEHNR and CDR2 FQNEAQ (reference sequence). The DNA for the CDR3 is TGTGCCAGCAGCGTCTCGGTGGGGGGACAGGTGTACAATGAGCAGTTCTTC. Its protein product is CASSVSVGGQVYNEQFF.

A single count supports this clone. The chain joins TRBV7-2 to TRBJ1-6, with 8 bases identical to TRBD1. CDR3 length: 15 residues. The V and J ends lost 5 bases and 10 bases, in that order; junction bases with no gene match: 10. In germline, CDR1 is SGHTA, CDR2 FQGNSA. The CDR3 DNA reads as TGTGCCAGCAGCCAGGACCAGGGGGCTGGCTCACCCCTCCACTTT. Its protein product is CASSQDQGAGSPLHF.

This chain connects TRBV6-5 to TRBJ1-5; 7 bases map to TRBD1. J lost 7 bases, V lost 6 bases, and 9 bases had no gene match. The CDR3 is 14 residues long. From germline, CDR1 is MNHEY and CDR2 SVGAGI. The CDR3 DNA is TGTGCCAGCAGCAGTCAACAGGGGAACCAGCCCCAGCATTTT. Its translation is CASSSQQGNQPQHF.

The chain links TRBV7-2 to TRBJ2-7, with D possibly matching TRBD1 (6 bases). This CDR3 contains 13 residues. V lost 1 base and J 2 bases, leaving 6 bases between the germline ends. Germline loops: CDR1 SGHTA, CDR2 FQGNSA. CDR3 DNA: TGTGCCAGCAGCTTAGAGGGGGCCTACGAGCAGTACTTC. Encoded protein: CASSLEGAYEQYF. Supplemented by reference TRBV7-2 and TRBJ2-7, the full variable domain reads GAGVSQSPSNKVTEKGKDVELRCDPISGHTALYWYRQSLGQGLEFLIYFQGNSAPDKSGLPSDRFSAERTGGSVSTLTIQRTQQEDSAVYLCASSLEGAYEQYFGPGTRLTVT.

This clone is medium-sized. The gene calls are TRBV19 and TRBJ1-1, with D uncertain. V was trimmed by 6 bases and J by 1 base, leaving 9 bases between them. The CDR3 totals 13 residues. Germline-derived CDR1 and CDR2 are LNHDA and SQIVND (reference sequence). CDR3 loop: CASSTTPNTEAFF. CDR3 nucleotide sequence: TGTGCCAGTAGCACCACCCCGAACACTGAAGCTTTCTTT.

This CDR3 reads CASSVTVIGVGEKLFF. DNA for the CDR3: TGTGCCAGCAGCGTAACGGTGATCGGGGTTGGGGAAAAACTGTTTTTT. The rearrangement joins TRBV7-2 to TRBJ1-4; D is undetermined. Per the germline V gene, CDR1 is SGHTA and CDR2 is FQGNSA. V gave up 5 bases and J gave up 8 bases, with 21 bases separating them. The CDR3 runs 16 residues.